A single sample is the source of the 28 T cell receptor beta chains below, sequenced in a study of cytomegalovirus exposure and HLA in healthy donors. Profiling relied on immunoSEQ multiplex PCR, and the TCRdb table lists in-frame clones only, not all of them. The data contain more than 140,000 clones, about 89% of them singletons. Sequencing was done on a sample of PBMCs. The source of these receptors is a young woman in good health and CMV-seropositive.

The J gene is TRBJ2-1, the V gene TRBV9; 11 bases are a match to TRBD2. Germline loops: CDR1 SGDLS, CDR2 YYNGEE. The length of the CDR3 is 16 residues. Unmatched junction bases numbered 3, after V lost 0 bases and J lost 4 bases. CDR3: CASSVVAGGRYNEQFF. The CDR3 DNA sequence: TGTGCCAGCAGCGTAGTAGCGGGAGGGCGGTACAATGAGCAGTTCTTC.

This chain connects TRBV19 to TRBJ2-5; perhaps TRBD2 as D (7 bases). The CDR3 contains 16 residues. The V end was cut by 10 bases, the J end by 5 bases, with 26 bases between. Per germline, CDR1 LNHDA and CDR2 SQIVND (reference sequence). CDR3 loop: CATRRGGGPEVETQYF. CDR3 DNA sequence: TGTGCCACCAGGAGAGGGGGAGGGCCAGAGGTGGAGACCCAGTACTTC. Full variable domain (missing parts from reference TRBV19 and TRBJ2-5): DGGITQSPKYLFRKEGQNVTLSCEQNLNHDAMYWYRQDPGQGLRLIYYSQIVNDFQKGDIAEGYSVSREKKESFPLTVTSAQKNPTAFYLCATRRGGGPEVETQYFGPGTRLLVL.

Details on this clone: The same CDR3 also results from other DNA sequences found in this sample. The chain links TRBV7-2 to TRBJ2-1, with TRBD2 matching 13 bases. This CDR3 is 15 amino acids long. V was clipped by 5 bases and J by 4 bases; unmatched bases: 2. Germline V gene data show CDR1 as SGHTA and CDR2 as FQGNSA. CDR3 DNA: TGTGCCAGCAGCCGGGGACTAGCGGGGTACAATGAGCAGTTCTTC. This codes for CASSRGLAGYNEQFF.

This clone was seen ten or more times. The chain carries TRBV4-2 and TRBJ2-2; 7 nucleotides align to TRBD1. The CDR3 runs to 16 residues. Trimming cost V 1 base and J 8 bases; bases outside gene matches: 10. Germline-derived CDR1 and CDR2 are LGHNA and YNFKEQ. In DNA, the CDR3 is TGTGCCAGCAGCCAAGCTGGGCAGGGGGTTTTTGGGGAGCTGTTTTTT. Encoded protein: CASSQAGQGVFGELFF.

This sequence joins TRBV30 and TRBJ2-7; 9 positions match TRBD2. This CDR3 has 15 residues. Looked up from germline, CDR1 is GTSNPN and CDR2 is SVGIG (reference sequence). V trimming: 3 bases; J trimming: 6 bases; junction bases outside the gene matches: 12. The CDR3 loop is CAWRPGLAIFSEQYF. CDR3 DNA: TGTGCCTGGAGGCCGGGACTAGCTATTTTTTCCGAGCAGTACTTC.

This chain joins TRBV9 and TRBJ1-1, with D possibly TRBD1 on 5 matching bases. V was cut by 0 bases and J by 6 bases, with 15 bases left in between. The CDR3 covers 15 residues. The germline gives CDR1 SGDLS, CDR2 YYNGEE. The CDR3 region has the DNA TGTGCCAGCAGCGTAGGCCGGGGGGAAGGGGCTGAAGCTTTCTTT. Its protein is CASSVGRGEGAEAFF.

The chain joins TRBV11-3 to TRBJ2-7; D perhaps matches TRBD1 (6 bases). The V gene lost 2 bases and the J gene lost 5 bases, with 7 bases spanning the gap. The CDR3 is 12 amino acids. Germline V gene lookup returns CDR1 SGHNT and CDR2 YENEEA. The DNA of the CDR3 is TGTGCCAGCAGCTTAAGGGGGAACGAGCAGTACTTC. It specifies CASSLRGNEQYF.

This sequence joins TRBV18 and TRBJ2-7, with TRBD1 matching over 11 bases. Germline CDR1 KGHSH, CDR2 LQKENI. J lost 3 bases, V lost 4 bases, and 5 bases had no gene match. The CDR3 loop spans 15 amino acids. CDR3 region: CASSLSGTGGYEQYF. CDR3 nucleotide sequence: TGTGCCAGCTCACTTTCCGGGACAGGGGGCTACGAGCAGTACTTC.

The V and J genes are TRBV30 and TRBJ1-3, with D possibly being TRBD1 (5 bases). Germline loops: CDR1 GTSNPN, CDR2 SVGIG (reference sequence). Between the trimmed V and J ends, which lost 5 bases and 4 bases, there was a span of 15 bases. The CDR3 consists of 14 residues. CDR3 sequence reads: CAWGVAGLGNTIYF. In DNA, the CDR3 is TGTGCCTGGGGGGTGGCAGGGTTAGGAAACACCATATATTTT.

The chain has TRBV28 and TRBJ1-4; D not certain. With 7 bases removed from V and 2 bases from J, the gap between germline ends came to 14 bases. CDR1 is MDHEN and CDR2 is SYDVKM in the germline V gene. The CDR3 is made up of 15 amino acids. The CDR3 spells CASKRVGSTNEKLFF. In nucleotides, the CDR3 is TGTGCCAGCAAGAGGGTTGGTAGCACTAATGAAAAACTGTTTTTT.

The chain has TRBV19 and TRBJ1-4; no reliable D call. V lost 9 bases and J 0 bases, leaving 20 bases between the germline ends. Germline V CDR1 and CDR2: LNHDA, SQIVND (reference sequence). The CDR3 length is 17 residues. CDR3 sequence (DNA): TGTGCCAGCCTAAACCACGGGGTAAGAGCAACTAATGAAAAACTGTTTTTT. It translates to CASLNHGVRATNEKLFF.

The chain uses TRBV27 and TRBJ2-7, with D perhaps TRBD2 (5 bases). Germline V gene data show CDR1 as MNHEY and CDR2 as SMNVEV (reference sequence). The CDR3 consists of 13 residues. Trimming stripped 8 bases from V and 0 bases from J, with 11 bases between. CDR3 loop: CASQRQSSYEQYF. The CDR3 DNA reads TGTGCCAGCCAGCGGCAGAGCTCCTACGAGCAGTACTTC.

The rearrangement uses TRBV29-1 and TRBJ2-7; possibly TRBD2 for D (6 bases). This CDR3 comprises 11 residues. V dropped 5 bases and J dropped 5 bases, with 10 bases sitting between them. CDR1 and CDR2 from the germline V gene are SQVTM and ANQGSEA. CDR3 sequence reads: CSVWAGHEQYF. In DNA, the CDR3 is TGCAGCGTTTGGGCGGGACACGAGCAGTACTTC.

The chain recombines TRBV5-8 with TRBJ2-1; 12 positions match TRBD2. The CDR3 loop spans 15 amino acids. In germline, CDR1 is SGHTS, CDR2 YDEGEE. Trimming took 0 bases from V and 9 from J; bases not matched to a gene: 4. In DNA form, the CDR3 reads TGTGCCAGCAGCTTGGGGGGGACTAGCGGGTTTGAGCAGTTCTTC. It encodes CASSLGGTSGFEQFF.

This clone was counted once. This sequence joins TRBV4-2 and TRBJ2-1, with 8 bases aligning to TRBD2. CDR1 and CDR2 from the germline V gene are LGHNA and YNFKEQ. V lost 0 bases and J lost 6; bases outside the gene matches: 7. The CDR3 totals 16 residues. The CDR3 region is CASSQDRASGSNEQFF. In nucleotides, the CDR3 is TGTGCCAGCAGCCAAGATAGGGCAAGCGGGAGCAATGAGCAGTTCTTC.

This rearrangement joins TRBV29-1 to TRBJ2-2, with 9 bases identical to TRBD1. The V segment lost 8 bases and the J segment 4 bases; nucleotides outside the gene matches: 11. CDR3 length equals 15 residues. CDR1 and CDR2 (germline): SQVTM, ANQGSEA. Written as DNA, the CDR3 is TGCAGCCGTTCTGACAGGGGGTTTAGCACCGGGGAGCTGTTTTTT. Amino acids: CSRSDRGFSTGELFF.

The chain couples TRBV7-9 to TRBJ2-3; 7 nucleotides align to TRBD1. The trim removed 10 bases at V and 2 bases at J, leaving 12 bases unmatched. Germline V CDR1 and CDR2: SEHNR, FQNEAQ (reference sequence). This CDR3 is 15 amino acids long. CDR3 amino acids: CATALGTESTDTQYF. The CDR3 DNA reads as TGTGCCACCGCCCTAGGGACAGAGTCCACAGATACGCAGTATTTT.

This clone was recorded a few times. J is TRBJ1-2 and V is TRBV5-1, with a possible D match to TRBD1 (5 bases). CDR3 size: 12 residues. The germline gives CDR1 SGHRS, CDR2 YFSETQ. V lost 3 bases to trimming and J lost 4 bases, with 7 bases between them. The DNA for the CDR3 is TGCGCCAGCAGCTCGACAGCCTATGGCTACACCTTC. Its translation: CASSSTAYGYTF.

The chain uses TRBV5-1 and TRBJ2-1; TRBD1 matches 8 bases. This CDR3 comprises 16 residues. Germline values: CDR1 SGHRS, CDR2 YFSETQ. The V gene end was trimmed by 0 bases and the J gene end by 4 bases; junction bases not matched to a gene: 6. The CDR3 is CASSLVAGGGYNEQFF. CDR3 bases: TGCGCCAGCAGCTTGGTTGCAGGGGGCGGGTACAATGAGCAGTTCTTC.

The V and J genes are TRBV30 and TRBJ2-7; 10 bases agree with TRBD1. This CDR3 is built from 17 residues. The ends lost 1 base at V and 3 bases at J; junction bases unmatched: 12. Per germline, CDR1 GTSNPN and CDR2 SVGIG (reference sequence). CDR3: CAWSAFSPGQGFYEQYF. The CDR3 DNA reads as TGTGCCTGGAGTGCGTTTTCCCCGGGACAGGGGTTCTACGAGCAGTACTTC.

The rearrangement uses TRBV19 and TRBJ2-7; 7 bases are a match to TRBD1. The CDR3 extends over 15 amino acids. J gave up 2 bases and V 2 bases, and 6 bases lay outside the gene matches. Germline CDR1 is LNHDA and CDR2 is SQIVND (reference sequence). CDR3 sequence (DNA): TGTGCCAGTAGTATAAGGGGGCAGGACCCCTACGAGCAGTACTTC. It encodes CASSIRGQDPYEQYF.

The CDR3 nucleotides read TGTGCCTGGAACAGGGGGTCCTCCTACGAGCAGTACTTC. Its translation: CAWNRGSSYEQYF. This rearrangement joins TRBV30 to TRBJ2-7, with 8 bases matching TRBD1. V gave up 4 bases and J gave up 0 bases; unmatched junction bases: 2. The CDR3 runs to 13 residues. The germline V gene has CDR1 GTSNPN and CDR2 SVGIG (reference sequence).

This CDR3 reads CASSLGREFGDTQYF. Written as DNA, the CDR3 is TGTGCCAGCAGTTTAGGGCGGGAGTTCGGAGATACGCAGTATTTT. The chain combines TRBV28 with TRBJ2-3; TRBD2 agrees at 7 bases. This CDR3 contains 15 residues. Trimming at V came to 2 bases and at J to 5 bases, leaving 7 bases not matched to a gene. Germline V gene data show CDR1 as MDHEN and CDR2 as SYDVKM.

The genes are TRBV7-2 and TRBJ2-1; 12 positions match TRBD1. Trimming cost V 2 bases and J 6 bases; bases outside gene matches: 2. The CDR3 runs 15 residues. Per the germline V gene, CDR1 is SGHTA and CDR2 is FQGNSA. DNA for the CDR3: TGTGCCAGCAGCTTAATGGGACAGGGGGCCAATGAGCAGTTCTTC. Protein product: CASSLMGQGANEQFF.

The chain recombines TRBV5-4 with TRBJ2-3; 8 bases are a match to TRBD2. CDR1 and CDR2 (germline): SGHNT, YYREEE (reference sequence). V lost 4 bases, J lost 4 bases, and 14 bases stayed unmatched. The CDR3 has 17 amino acids. CDR3 sequence: CASSEALAGYVADTQYF. The CDR3 DNA follows: TGTGCCAGCAGCGAGGCCCTAGCGGGTTACGTAGCAGATACGCAGTATTTT.

The J gene is TRBJ2-1, the V gene TRBV5-1, with TRBD2 matching over 7 bases. Trimming removed 4 bases from V and 0 bases from J; junction bases left unmatched: 4. Per germline, CDR1 SGHRS and CDR2 YFSETQ. The CDR3 covers 15 residues. CDR3 nucleotide sequence: TGCGCCAGCAGCCCTAGCGGAGCCTCCTACAATGAGCAGTTCTTC. Translation gives CASSPSGASYNEQFF.

The chain carries TRBV29-1 and TRBJ1-5, with 7 bases identical to TRBD1. This CDR3 is built from 13 residues. CDR1 and CDR2 from the germline V gene are SQVTM and ANQGSEA. V shed 7 bases, J shed 2 bases, and the junction held 5 bases outside the gene matches. CDR3 nucleotide sequence: TGCAGCGCCCTAGGACAGGGCAATCAGCCCCAGCATTTT. Amino acids: CSALGQGNQPQHF.

This chain uses TRBV2 with TRBJ2-3; 9 bases fit TRBD2. J gave up 1 base and V 3 bases, and 2 bases lay outside the gene matches. The CDR3 extends over 15 amino acids. CDR1 and CDR2 from the germline V gene are SNHLY and FYNNEI. This CDR3 is CASSEREGRTDTQYF. In DNA, the CDR3 is TGTGCCAGCAGTGAGCGGGAGGGTCGCACAGATACGCAGTATTTT.